The 15 T cell receptor beta chains below were found in one sample sequenced in a study of tissue T cells after allogeneic stem cell transplantation. Clones were sequenced by immunoSEQ multiplex PCR, and TCRdb holds only the in-frame ones, with some missing. Among about 26,000 clones listed, under 95% were seen once. This specimen consisted of blood, obtained before transplantation. All receptors derive from a male donor aged 60 or over who later had graft-versus-host disease after an allogeneic stem cell transplant.

This chain connects TRBV5-1 to TRBJ1-4; maybe TRBD1 (5 bases). CDR3 length: 16 residues. CDR1 and CDR2 from the germline V gene are SGHRS and YFSETQ. V was shortened by 0 bases and J by 7 bases, with 16 bases between the two germline ends. The CDR3 nucleotides are TGCGCCAGCAGCTTGGCCCCTGCAGGGAGTGGTGAAAAACTGTTTTTT. Amino acid sequence: CASSLAPAGSGEKLFF.

This clone has only one observation. The chain recombines TRBV24-1 with TRBJ1-2; D may be TRBD1 (6 bases). Germline loops: CDR1 KGHDR, CDR2 SFDVKD. The CDR3 has 13 residues. Trimming removed 2 bases from V and 7 bases from J, with 10 bases in between. The CDR3 nucleotides are TGTGCCACCAGTGATTCGGGCAGGGGTGGCTACACCTTC. Amino acids: CATSDSGRGGYTF.

The genes are TRBV30 and TRBJ2-1, with 7 bases lining up with TRBD1. Germline V gene sequence: CDR1 GTSNPN, CDR2 SVGIG (reference sequence). V lost 0 bases, J lost 9 bases, and 5 bases stayed unmatched. CDR3 length equals 13 residues. The CDR3 protein is CAWSVKGGGEQFF. CDR3 DNA: TGTGCCTGGAGTGTAAAAGGGGGCGGTGAGCAGTTCTTC.

The V gene is TRBV2, the J gene TRBJ2-4, with TRBD1 as a possible D gene (6 bases). Trimming took 6 bases from V and 7 from J, leaving 13 bases between them. The CDR3 sequence is 13 residues long. CDR1 is SNHLY, CDR2 FYNNEI, per germline. The CDR3 DNA reads as TGTGCCAGCAGGGGAACAGGGCATAACATTCAGTACTTC. Residues: CASRGTGHNIQYF.

In this sample, this clone turned up once. The chain joins TRBV12-3 or TRBV12-4 to TRBJ1-5; D unclear. This CDR3 spans 13 amino acids. Trimming stripped 3 bases from V and 5 bases from J, with 8 bases between. The CDR3 coding sequence is TGTGCCAGCAGTTTTTCCGAGGATCAGCCCCAGCATTTT. Amino acids: CASSFSEDQPQHF.

The V gene is TRBV4-1, the J gene TRBJ2-3, with 9 positions matching TRBD1. Trimming cost V 0 bases and J 4 bases; bases outside gene matches: 2. Germline V CDR1 and CDR2: MGHRA, YSYEKL. This CDR3 comprises 15 residues. This chain's CDR3 is CASSQDGTGPDTQYF. The CDR3 bases are TGCGCCAGCAGCCAAGATGGGACAGGGCCAGATACGCAGTATTTT.

The count of this clone is one. This chain joins TRBV30 and TRBJ2-5; D tentatively reads TRBD1 or TRBD2 (5 bases each). This CDR3 contains 13 residues. The V gene's germline CDR1 is GTSNPN and CDR2 SVGIG (reference sequence). Trimming took off 7 bases at V and 1 base at J, with 13 bases between the two ends. The CDR3 spells CAFNRDRQETQYF. The CDR3 DNA is TGTGCCTTTAACCGGGACCGCCAAGAGACCCAGTACTTC.

This chain uses TRBV19 with TRBJ2-2; 8 nucleotides align to TRBD2. The length of the CDR3 is 15 residues. CDR1 and CDR2 (germline): LNHDA, SQIVND (reference sequence). Trimming took 8 bases from V and 4 from J; bases not matched to a gene: 9. CDR3 sequence: CASLGGAVSTGELFF. As DNA, the CDR3 is TGTGCCAGTCTCGGGGGGGCGGTGAGCACCGGGGAGCTGTTTTTT.

The gene calls are TRBV7-8 and TRBJ2-1; TRBD1 might be the D (6 bases). Germline V gene lookup returns CDR1 SGHVS and CDR2 FQNEAQ. V was pared by 3 bases and J by 4 bases, with 10 bases between. The CDR3 contains 14 residues. The CDR3 loop reads CASSFSGAYNEQFF. CDR3 in DNA: TGTGCCAGCAGCTTTTCAGGGGCTTACAATGAGCAGTTCTTC.

This chain connects TRBV5-1 to TRBJ2-5, with D maybe TRBD2 (6 bases). Germline V lookup: CDR1 SGHRS, CDR2 YFSETQ. The CDR3 is 13 residues long. V was trimmed by 4 bases and J by 4 bases, leaving 11 bases between them. CDR3 region: CASSATRGETQYF. CDR3 nucleotides: TGCGCCAGCAGCGCGACTAGAGGAGAGACCCAGTACTTC.

The chain is built from TRBV30 and TRBJ1-3; D gene uncertain. This CDR3 spans 13 amino acids. CDR1 GTSNPN and CDR2 SVGIG come from the germline V gene (reference sequence). V dropped 0 bases and J dropped 0 bases, with 3 bases sitting between them. CDR3 in DNA: TGTGCCTGGAGTGTAAGCTCTGGAAACACCATATATTTT. It translates to CAWSVSSGNTIYF.

This chain joins TRBV23-1 and TRBJ2-3; D is perhaps TRBD1 or TRBD2 (7 bases each). TRBV23-1 is an ORF; its function is uncertain. Trimming removed 6 bases from V and 3 bases from J, with 25 bases in between. The CDR3 consists of 18 residues. As DNA, the CDR3 is TGCGCCAGCAGCCATCAAGTAGCGGGCAGGGGGTCAACAGATACGCAGTATTTT. This encodes CASSHQVAGRGSTDTQYF.

The chain carries TRBV6-2 or TRBV6-3 and TRBJ1-2; no clear D. CDR1 MNHEY and CDR2 SVGEGT come from the germline V gene. There are 13 residues in the CDR3. Trimming removed 6 bases at V and 3 bases at J, with 11 bases between. CDR3 loop: CASSAGVDYGYTF. In nucleotides, the CDR3 is TGTGCCAGCAGCGCCGGAGTAGACTATGGCTACACCTTC.

There are a few counts of this clone. This rearrangement joins TRBV7-9 to TRBJ2-7; D uncertain. The CDR3 is made up of 15 amino acids. Germline V gene sequence: CDR1 SEHNR, CDR2 FQNEAQ (reference sequence). The germline V and J ends were trimmed by 5 bases and 3 bases, with 17 bases remaining between them. The CDR3 protein is CASSPPLGGNYEQYF. CDR3 bases: TGTGCCAGCAGCCCTCCCTTGGGCGGAAACTACGAGCAGTACTTC.

The gene calls are TRBV19 and TRBJ2-5; 13 bases are shared with TRBD2. V was clipped by 4 bases and J by 4 bases; unmatched bases: 3. This CDR3 comprises 15 residues. Germline-derived CDR1 and CDR2 are LNHDA and SQIVND (reference sequence). In nucleotides, the CDR3 is TGTGCCAGTAGTACAGGGACTAGCGGGACAGAGACCCAGTACTTC. Protein: CASSTGTSGTETQYF. Complete variable domain (other parts from reference TRBV19 and TRBJ2-5): DGGITQSPKYLFRKEGQNVTLSCEQNLNHDAMYWYRQDPGQGLRLIYYSQIVNDFQKGDIAEGYSVSREKKESFPLTVTSAQKNPTAFYLCASSTGTSGTETQYFGPGTRLLVL.